This paragraph reports one TCR beta chain. Its antigen is as yet unknown. These data come from a study of response to subunit inactivated influenza vaccine. The length of the CDR3 is 14 residues. Trimming cost V 2 bases and J 4 bases, with 9 bases left between them. Germline V CDR1 and CDR2: SGHVS, FQNEAQ. Using its own MiXCR run on the RT-PCR reads, TCRdb lists one record per CDR3 protein. The sample records about 540,000 distinct CDR3 sequences, under 25% being singletons. Study conclusions and caveats: Authors suggested each seasonal influenza vaccination recruits few new T cells.

This same sample was also taken into another study, of T cells expressing NK-cell markers. That study reports: What made the TCR beta cDNA was 5'RACE template switching with UMIs. Among eight sequenced donors, seven carried HCMV seropositivity while one was seronegative. Roughly 6 donors had dominant NKG2C+ clonotypes that comprised about 1.0-8% of their CD8+ T cells. Dominance of the CD3+CD56-NKG2C+ fraction by these clonotypes also held in a few donors.

The sequence was collected from a man over 45 who received an inactivated influenza vaccine. The chain has TRBV7-8 and TRBJ1-5; no definite D call. The specimen comprised CD4+ T cells sorted from PBMCs, sampled 11 to 12 days after vaccination. The CDR3 sequence: CASSLILDNQPQHF. As DNA, the CDR3 is TGTGCCAGCAGCTTAATTCTAGATAATCAGCCCCAGCATTTT.